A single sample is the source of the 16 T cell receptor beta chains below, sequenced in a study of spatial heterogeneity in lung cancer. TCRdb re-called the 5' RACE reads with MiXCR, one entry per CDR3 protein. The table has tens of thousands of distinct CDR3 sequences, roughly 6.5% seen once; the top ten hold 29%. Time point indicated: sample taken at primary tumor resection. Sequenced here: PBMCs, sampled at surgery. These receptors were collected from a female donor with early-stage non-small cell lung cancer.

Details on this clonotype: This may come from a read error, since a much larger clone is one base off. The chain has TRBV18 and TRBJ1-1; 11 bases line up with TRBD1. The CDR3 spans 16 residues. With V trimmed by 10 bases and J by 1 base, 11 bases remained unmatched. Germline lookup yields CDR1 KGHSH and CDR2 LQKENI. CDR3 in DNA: TGTGCCAACTCTGGACAGGGGGCGCGCACGAACACTGAAGCTTTCTTT. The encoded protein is CANSGQGARTNTEAFF.

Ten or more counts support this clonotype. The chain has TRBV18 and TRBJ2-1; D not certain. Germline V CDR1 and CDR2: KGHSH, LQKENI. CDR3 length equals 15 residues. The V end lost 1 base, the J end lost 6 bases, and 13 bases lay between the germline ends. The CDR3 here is CASSPQEIPSNEQFF. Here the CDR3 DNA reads TGTGCCAGCTCACCACAGGAAATTCCCTCCAATGAGCAGTTCTTC.

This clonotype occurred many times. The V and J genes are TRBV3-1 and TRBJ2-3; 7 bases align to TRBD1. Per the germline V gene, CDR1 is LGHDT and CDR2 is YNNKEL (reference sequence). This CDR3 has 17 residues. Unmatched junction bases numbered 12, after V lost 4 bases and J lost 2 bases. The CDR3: CASSLSIGTDITDTQYF. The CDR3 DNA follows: TGTGCCAGCAGCCTCTCCATCGGGACAGATATCACAGATACGCAGTATTTT.

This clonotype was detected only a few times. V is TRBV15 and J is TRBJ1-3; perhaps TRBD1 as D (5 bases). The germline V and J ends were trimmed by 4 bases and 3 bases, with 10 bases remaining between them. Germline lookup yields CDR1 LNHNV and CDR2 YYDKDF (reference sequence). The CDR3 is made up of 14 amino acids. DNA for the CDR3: TGTGCCACCAGCATGGTCCAGGGTGGAAACACCATATATTTT. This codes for CATSMVQGGNTIYF.

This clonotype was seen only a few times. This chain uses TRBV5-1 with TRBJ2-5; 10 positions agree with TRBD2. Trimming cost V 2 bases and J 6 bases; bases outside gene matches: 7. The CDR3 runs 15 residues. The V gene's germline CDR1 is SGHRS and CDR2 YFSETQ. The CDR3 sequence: CASSLMPSGGKTQYF. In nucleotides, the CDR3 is TGCGCCAGCAGCTTAATGCCTAGCGGGGGAAAGACCCAGTACTTC.

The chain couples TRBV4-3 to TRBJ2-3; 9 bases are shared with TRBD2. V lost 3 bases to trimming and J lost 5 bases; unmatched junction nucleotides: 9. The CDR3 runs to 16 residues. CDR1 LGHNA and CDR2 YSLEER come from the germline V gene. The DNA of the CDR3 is TGCGCCAGCAGCCAGTCTAGCGGGACCGGGGGAGATACGCAGTATTTT. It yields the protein CASSQSSGTGGDTQYF.

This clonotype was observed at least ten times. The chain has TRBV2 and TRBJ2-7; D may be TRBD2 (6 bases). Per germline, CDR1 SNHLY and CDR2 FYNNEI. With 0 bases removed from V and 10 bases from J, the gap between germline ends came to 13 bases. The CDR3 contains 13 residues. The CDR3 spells CASSEARDIKQYF. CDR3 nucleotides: TGTGCCAGCAGTGAAGCGCGGGATATCAAACAGTACTTC. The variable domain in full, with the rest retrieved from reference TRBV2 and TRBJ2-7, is EPEVTQTPSHQVTQMGQEVILRCVPISNHLYFYWYRQILGQKVEFLVSFYNNEISEKSEIFDDQFSVERPDGSNFTLKIRSTKLEDSAMYFCASSEARDIKQYFGPGTRLTVT.

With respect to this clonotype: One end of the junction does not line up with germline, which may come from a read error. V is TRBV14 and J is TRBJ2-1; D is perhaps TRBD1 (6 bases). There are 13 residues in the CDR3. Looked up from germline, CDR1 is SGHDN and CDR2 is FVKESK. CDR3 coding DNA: TGTGCCAGCAGCCAAGTAAGGGACAAAGAGCAGTTCTTC. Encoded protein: CASSQVRDKEQFF.

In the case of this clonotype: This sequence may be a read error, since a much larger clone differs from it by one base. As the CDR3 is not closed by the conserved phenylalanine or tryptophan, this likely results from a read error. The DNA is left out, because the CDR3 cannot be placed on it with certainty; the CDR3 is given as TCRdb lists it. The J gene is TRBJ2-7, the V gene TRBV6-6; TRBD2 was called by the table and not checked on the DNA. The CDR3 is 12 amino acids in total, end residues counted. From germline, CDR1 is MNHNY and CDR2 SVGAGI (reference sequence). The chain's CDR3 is CASSFHSGGPDL.

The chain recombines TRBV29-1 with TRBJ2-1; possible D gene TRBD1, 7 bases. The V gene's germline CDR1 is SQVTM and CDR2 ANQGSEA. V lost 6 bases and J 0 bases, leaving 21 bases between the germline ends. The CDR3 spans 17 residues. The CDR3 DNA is TGCAGCGTCCTTTCCATCCAGGGGGAGGACTCCTACAATGAGCAGTTCTTC. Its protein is CSVLSIQGEDSYNEQFF.

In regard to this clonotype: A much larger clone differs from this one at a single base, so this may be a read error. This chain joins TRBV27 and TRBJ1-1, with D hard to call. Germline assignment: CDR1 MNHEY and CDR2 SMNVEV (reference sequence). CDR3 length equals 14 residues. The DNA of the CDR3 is TGTGCCAGCAGTCAGTCGGAGGGATACACTGAAGCTCTCTTT. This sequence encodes CASSQSEGYTEALF.

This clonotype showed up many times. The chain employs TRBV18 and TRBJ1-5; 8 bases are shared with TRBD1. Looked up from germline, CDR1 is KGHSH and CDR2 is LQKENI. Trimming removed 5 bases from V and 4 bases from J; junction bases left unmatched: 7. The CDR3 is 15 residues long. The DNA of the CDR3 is TGTGCCAGCTCAGACAGGGGCACGACTAATCAGCCCCAGCATTTT. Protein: CASSDRGTTNQPQHF. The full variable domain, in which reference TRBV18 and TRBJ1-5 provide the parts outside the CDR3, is NAGVMQNPRHLVRRRGQEARLRCSPMKGHSHVYWYRQLPEEGLKFMVYLQKENIIDESGMPKERFSAEFPKEGPSILRIQQVVRGDSAAYFCASSDRGTTNQPQHFGDGTRLSIL.

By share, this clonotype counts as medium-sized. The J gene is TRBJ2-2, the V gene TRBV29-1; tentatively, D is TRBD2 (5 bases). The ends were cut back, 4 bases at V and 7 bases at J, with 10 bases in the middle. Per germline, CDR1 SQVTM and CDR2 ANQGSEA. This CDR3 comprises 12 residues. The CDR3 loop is CSVVRGSGELFF. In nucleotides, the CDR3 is TGCAGCGTTGTACGGGGAAGCGGGGAGCTGTTTTTT.

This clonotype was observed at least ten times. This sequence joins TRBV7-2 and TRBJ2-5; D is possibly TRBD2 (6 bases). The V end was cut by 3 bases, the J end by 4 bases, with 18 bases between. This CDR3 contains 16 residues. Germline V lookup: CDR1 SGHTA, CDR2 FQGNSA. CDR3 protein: CASSFGGTLVGETQYF. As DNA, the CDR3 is TGTGCCAGCAGCTTCGGGGGTACGCTAGTAGGAGAGACCCAGTACTTC.

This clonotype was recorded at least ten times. DNA for the CDR3: TGTGCCAGCAGTTTCGGGGGAGAGACCCAGTACTTC. Its translation is CASSFGGETQYF. The rearrangement uses TRBV12-3 or TRBV12-4 and TRBJ2-5; D is perhaps TRBD2 (6 bases). The V gene lost 3 bases and the J gene lost 4 bases, with 6 bases spanning the gap. CDR3 length equals 12 residues.

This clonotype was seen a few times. The CDR3 DNA reads as TGTGCCACCAGCAGAGATACGCCGAGACACCTTCGAACTGGAAACACCATATATTTT. This codes for CATSRDTPRHLRTGNTIYF. The chain combines TRBV15 with TRBJ1-3; D call uncertain. This CDR3 contains 19 residues. The V end was cut by 0 bases, the J end by 2 bases, with 20 bases between. The germline CDR1 and CDR2 sequences are LNHNV and YYDKDF (reference sequence).